This TCR beta chain was obtained from a study of OX40 agonist ivuxolimab in advanced cancers. The overall study: The diagnoses of dose-escalation patients were hepatocellular carcinoma, melanoma, renal cell or head and neck cancer. Three patients responded partially, comprising one with hepatocellular carcinoma and two with cutaneous melanoma.

General study points: CD4+ and CD8+ blood T cells expanded clonally by week 6 at 0.1 to 3.0 mg/kg.

To note about this clone: As yet, its antigen is unknown.

Profiled with immunoSEQ multiplex PCR; TCRdb holds only in-frame clones, not every one. The sample holds fewer than 65,000 clones, 75% to 85% seen once. The V end lost 2 bases, the J end lost 3 bases, and 16 bases lay between the germline ends. CDR1 and CDR2 from the germline V gene are KGHSH and LQKENI. This CDR3 is built from 17 residues. The chain is built from TRBV18 and TRBJ1-4; no clear D. The material was CD4+ or CD8+ T cells sorted from blood, obtained in a trial of the OX40 agonist ivuxolimab. This clonotype was obtained from an adult with an advanced solid tumor such as melanoma, head and neck, liver or kidney cancer. The CDR3 loop is CASSPSYGLAANEKLFF. DNA for the CDR3: TGTGCCAGCTCACCATCGTATGGACTCGCGGCTAATGAAAAACTGTTTTTT.